The 5 T cell receptor beta chains below were found in one sample sequenced in a study of blood T cell repertoires in COVID-19. Only in-frame clones appear in the TCRdb table, and some are missing; sequencing was by immunoSEQ multiplex PCR. In the table there are 150,000 to 200,000 clones, around 77% of which are singletons. The sequencing sample was made of peripheral blood. The receptors come from a man in his 70s with active or convalescent COVID-19.

This chain uses TRBV29-1 with TRBJ1-2; D is possibly TRBD1 (6 bases). CDR1 is SQVTM, CDR2 ANQGSEA, per germline. The length of the CDR3 is 14 residues. Trimming pared 5 bases from V and 8 bases from J, leaving 21 bases between. The CDR3 region is CSVMRQEGPGGYTF. For the CDR3, the DNA is TGCAGCGTTATGAGACAGGAAGGCCCAGGGGGCTACACCTTC.

The sample holds one count of this clone. The chain uses TRBV18 and TRBJ2-2; 7 bases are a match to TRBD2. The CDR3 sequence is 17 residues long. With 3 bases clipped from V and 3 bases from J, the junction kept 10 bases outside the gene matches. Germline V CDR1 and CDR2: KGHSH, LQKENI. The CDR3 loop reads CASSPPSKGRDTGELFF. DNA for the CDR3: TGTGCCAGCTCACCCCCTTCGAAGGGGAGGGACACCGGGGAGCTGTTTTTT.

The chain links TRBV10-3 to TRBJ2-3, with D maybe TRBD1 (6 bases). CDR3 size: 13 residues. CDR1 is ENHRY, CDR2 SYGVKD, per germline. V lost 11 bases, J lost 7 bases, and 19 bases lay in between. This CDR3 is CAARGGADNTQYF. The CDR3 DNA is TGTGCCGCCAGGGGCGGAGCGGATAATACGCAGTATTTT.

V is TRBV30 and J is TRBJ1-4; TRBD1 might be the D (5 bases). V shed 7 bases and J shed 6 bases, with 15 bases lying between them. The germline V gene encodes CDR1 GTSNPN and CDR2 SVGIG (reference sequence). The CDR3 contains 13 residues. Here the CDR3 DNA reads TGTGCCTATGCCGTGGGGCCGGATGAAAAACTGTTTTTT. This encodes CAYAVGPDEKLFF.

The V and J genes are TRBV30 and TRBJ2-5; 7 bases line up with TRBD1. CDR1 and CDR2 from the germline V gene are GTSNPN and SVGIG (reference sequence). This CDR3 comprises 14 residues. V gave up 2 bases and J gave up 2 bases; unmatched junction bases: 5. The CDR3 loop reads CAWSPRTGQETQYF. The CDR3 DNA follows: TGTGCCTGGAGTCCCCGGACAGGACAAGAGACCCAGTACTTC. Based on the CDR3 plus reference TRBV30 and TRBJ2-5, the full variable domain is SQTIHQWPATLVQPVGSPLSLECTVEGTSNPNLYWYRQAAGRGLQLLFYSVGIGQISSEVPQNLSASRPQDRQFILSSKKLLLSDSGFYLCAWSPRTGQETQYFGPGTRLLVL.